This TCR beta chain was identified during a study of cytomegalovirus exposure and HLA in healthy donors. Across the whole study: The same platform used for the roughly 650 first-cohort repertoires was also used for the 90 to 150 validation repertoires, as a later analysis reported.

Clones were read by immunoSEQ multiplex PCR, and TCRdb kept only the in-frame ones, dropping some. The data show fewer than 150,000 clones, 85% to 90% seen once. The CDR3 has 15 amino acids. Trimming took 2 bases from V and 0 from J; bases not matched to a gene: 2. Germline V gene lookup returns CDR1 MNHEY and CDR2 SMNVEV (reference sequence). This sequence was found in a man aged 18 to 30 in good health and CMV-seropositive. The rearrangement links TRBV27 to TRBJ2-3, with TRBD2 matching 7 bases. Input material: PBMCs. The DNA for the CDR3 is TGTGCCAGCAGTTTAAACGGGGGGAGCACAGATACGCAGTATTTT. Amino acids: CASSLNGGSTDTQYF.